Below, 16 T cell receptor beta chains from the same sample are listed, as sequenced in a study of response to subunit inactivated influenza vaccine. TCRdb recomputed calls from the RT-PCR reads with MiXCR, one row per CDR3 protein. The repertoire holds 300,000 to 350,000 distinct CDR3 sequences, with 20% to 25% as singletons. The material sequenced was PBMCs from blood, taken about 19 months after vaccination. These receptors originate from a man between 50 and 69 years old who received an inactivated influenza vaccine.

This clonotype was picked up many times. The CDR3 loop reads CASSRDTRYTEAFF. The CDR3 region has the DNA TGTGCCAGCAGCAGGGACACTAGGTACACTGAAGCTTTCTTT. The chain uses TRBV5-5 and TRBJ1-1; weak D call: TRBD1 (6 bases). Germline CDR1 SGHKS, CDR2 YYEKEE (reference sequence). V was clipped by 4 bases and J by 3 bases, with 13 bases between them. The CDR3 is made up of 14 amino acids. Variable domain in full (rest from reference TRBV5-5 and TRBJ1-1): DAGVTQSPTHLIKTRGQQVTLRCSPISGHKSVSWYQQVLGQGPQFIFQYYEKEERGRGNFPDRFSARQFPNYSSELNVNALLLGDSALYLCASSRDTRYTEAFFGQGTRLTVV.

The V and J genes are TRBV13 and TRBJ2-3; no firm D call. This CDR3 is built from 15 residues. Germline assignment: CDR1 PRHDT and CDR2 FYEKMQ (reference sequence). V lost 0 bases to trimming and J lost 3 bases, with 10 bases between them. CDR3 DNA sequence: TGTGCCAGCAGCTTAGGGGGTCTAGGGACAGATACGCAGTATTTT. Protein sequence: CASSLGGLGTDTQYF.

The rearrangement uses TRBV3-1 and TRBJ1-2; D call uncertain. From germline, CDR1 is LGHDT and CDR2 YNNKEL (reference sequence). Deletions cut 0 bases from V and 6 bases from J, with 8 bases between. The CDR3 consists of 13 residues. The CDR3 DNA sequence: TGTGCCAGCAGCCAAGATCCCGGAAATGGCTACACCTTC. It codes for CASSQDPGNGYTF.

This clonotype was counted between two and nine times. The chain employs TRBV12-3 or TRBV12-4 and TRBJ2-1; TRBD2 is a possible D gene (5 bases). V lost 2 bases, J lost 2 bases, and 13 bases lay in between. CDR3 length: 16 residues. The CDR3 DNA sequence: TGTGCCAGCAGTTTAACCGGGGTCAGTCCCTACAATGAGCAGTTCTTC. This translates into CASSLTGVSPYNEQFF.

This clonotype was detected many times. CDR3 bases: TGCAGTGCTAGAGAGGGGATTCAGTACTTC. Its translation is CSAREGIQYF. V usage is TRBV20-1 and J usage is TRBJ2-4; D not resolved. In germline, CDR1 is DFQATT, CDR2 SNEGSKA (reference sequence). V was shortened by 0 bases and J by 10 bases, with 4 bases between the two germline ends. This CDR3 has 10 residues.

This clonotype was seen a few times. V usage is TRBV11-2 and J usage is TRBJ1-1; 7 bases map to TRBD1. Germline V CDR1 and CDR2: SGHAT, FQNNGV. The V gene end was trimmed by 5 bases and the J gene end by 1 base; junction bases not matched to a gene: 16. This CDR3 comprises 18 residues. Here the CDR3 reads CASSPHRTGGLGNTEAFF. DNA for the CDR3: TGTGCCAGCAGCCCCCACCGGACAGGCGGTTTAGGGAACACTGAAGCTTTCTTT. Full variable domain (missing parts from reference TRBV11-2 and TRBJ1-1): EAGVAQSPRYKIIEKRQSVAFWCNPISGHATLYWYQQILGQGPKLLIQFQNNGVVDDSQLPKDRFSAERLKGVDSTLKIQPAKLEDSAVYLCASSPHRTGGLGNTEAFFGQGTRLTVV.

This clonotype was seen at least ten times. CDR3 DNA sequence: TGCAGTGCTAGAGAAACCCCAAACACTGAAGCTTTCTTT. This gives the protein CSARETPNTEAFF. The chain links TRBV20-1 to TRBJ1-1; D call uncertain. V lost 0 bases and J 2 bases, leaving 7 bases between the germline ends. CDR3 size: 13 residues. Germline V gives CDR1 DFQATT, CDR2 SNEGSKA (reference sequence).

This clonotype has a handful of counts. This rearrangement joins TRBV3-1 to TRBJ2-4; possible D gene TRBD2, 6 bases. Germline CDR1 is LGHDT and CDR2 is YNNKEL (reference sequence). CDR3 length: 14 amino acids. Between the trimmed V and J ends, which lost 1 base and 9 bases, there was a span of 13 bases. The CDR3 nucleotides read TGTGCCAGCAGCCAAGTTACGGCCGGGGGCATTCAGTACTTC. Residues: CASSQVTAGGIQYF.

The sample holds a few counts of this clonotype. V gene TRBV7-2 combines with J gene TRBJ1-5; D unresolved. The germline V and J ends were trimmed by 2 bases and 8 bases, with 19 bases remaining between them. The CDR3 extends over 16 amino acids. Germline assignment: CDR1 SGHTA and CDR2 FQGNSA. CDR3 sequence: CASSLRLGQALEPQHF. The CDR3 nucleotides are TGTGCCAGCAGCTTAAGGCTGGGTCAGGCTTTGGAGCCCCAGCATTTT.

The table lists this clonotype with many counts. The rearrangement links TRBV10-3 to TRBJ2-4; 9 nucleotides agree with TRBD1. J lost 0 bases, V lost 0 bases, and 6 bases had no gene match. Germline CDR1 reads ENHRY; CDR2 reads SYGVKD. This CDR3 spans 18 amino acids. Here the CDR3 reads CAISESRTGVLAKNIQYF. CDR3 sequence (DNA): TGTGCCATCAGTGAGTCCCGGACAGGGGTGTTAGCCAAAAACATTCAGTACTTC.

This clonotype was counted a few times. This sequence joins TRBV3-1 and TRBJ1-1; possible D gene TRBD1, 5 bases. V was shortened by 0 bases and J by 10 bases, with 15 bases between the two germline ends. Germline V CDR1 and CDR2: LGHDT, YNNKEL (reference sequence). The CDR3 consists of 14 residues. The CDR3 region has the DNA TGTGCCAGCAGCCAAGAAGGGTCGGGGCCAGGAGCTTTCTTT. Encoded protein: CASSQEGSGPGAFF.

This clonotype was counted a few times. The chain is built from TRBV7-3 and TRBJ1-6; D unclear. The CDR3 covers 17 residues. Trimming took 0 bases from V and 9 from J, leaving 18 bases between them. CDR1 SGHTA and CDR2 FQGTGA come from the germline V gene. This chain's CDR3 is CASSLTGPTPSGSPLHF. The CDR3 DNA sequence: TGTGCCAGCAGCTTAACGGGTCCCACTCCCTCGGGTTCACCCCTCCACTTT.

J is TRBJ1-1 and V is TRBV5-1; TRBD1 is a possible D gene (6 bases). Germline CDR1 SGHRS, CDR2 YFSETQ. The V end was cut by 4 bases, the J end by 8 bases, with 15 bases between. CDR3 length: 13 amino acids. CDR3 bases: TGCGCCAGCAGCCGGGACAACGGCGGGGAAGCTTTCTTT. It codes for CASSRDNGGEAFF.

The chain couples TRBV18 to TRBJ1-4; no definite D call. The V gene's germline CDR1 is KGHSH and CDR2 LQKENI. V lost 4 bases and J 2 bases, leaving 5 bases between the germline ends. The CDR3 covers 13 residues. CDR3 coding DNA: TGTGCCAGCTCACACTCCACTAATGAAAAACTGTTTTTT. This gives the protein CASSHSTNEKLFF.

This clonotype appeared a few times. A read error may account for a junction end that differs from germline. The chain recombines TRBV25-1 with TRBJ1-4, with D possibly being TRBD1 (5 bases). This CDR3 spans 15 amino acids. Germline V gene lookup returns CDR1 MGHDK and CDR2 SYGVNS. The CDR3 reads CASTEPGGVGEKLFF. CDR3 nucleotides: TGTGCCAGCACTGAACCGGGGGGGGTCGGTGAAAAACTGTTTTTT. Complete variable domain (other parts from reference TRBV25-1 and TRBJ1-4): EADIYQTPRYLVIGTGKKITLECSQTMGHDKMYWYQQDPGMELHLIHYSYGVNSTEKGDLSSESTVSRIRTEHFPLTLESARPSHTSQYLCASTEPGGVGEKLFFGSGTQLSVL.

J is TRBJ1-2 and V is TRBV30, with D possibly being TRBD1 (6 bases). The CDR3 consists of 11 residues. V dropped 3 bases and J dropped 6 bases, with 8 bases sitting between them. CDR1 and CDR2 from the germline V gene are GTSNPN and SVGIG (reference sequence). The CDR3 reads CAWRQGNGYTF. CDR3 coding DNA: TGTGCCTGGAGACAGGGAAATGGCTACACCTTC.